Following are 14 T cell receptor beta chains from one sample sequenced in a study of blood T cell repertoires in COVID-19. Measured with immunoSEQ multiplex PCR; TCRdb has only the in-frame clones, and not every one. The table shows 400,000 to 500,000 clones, with roughly 90% occurring only once. Input material: PBMCs or T cells enriched from blood (not recorded which). These TCRs come from a woman aged 40 to 50 who had recovered from COVID-19.

Regarding this clone: The junction departs from the called germline gene at one end, perhaps through a read error. CDR3 region: CASRFEVTDTQYF. In nucleotides, the CDR3 is TGCGCCAGCCGCTTTGAGGTTACAGATACGCAGTATTTT. The genes are TRBV5-1 and TRBJ2-3; D remains unclear. Looked up from germline, CDR1 is SGHRS and CDR2 is YFSETQ. This CDR3 spans 13 amino acids.

The rearrangement joins TRBV4-2 to TRBJ2-7; D perhaps matches TRBD2 (6 bases). V was trimmed by 1 base and J by 4 bases, leaving 20 bases between them. This CDR3 contains 17 residues. Germline CDR1 is LGHNA and CDR2 is YNFKEQ. The CDR3 spells CASSQGRGGLDMYEQYF. The DNA for the CDR3 is TGTGCCAGCAGCCAAGGACGTGGGGGGTTGGACATGTACGAGCAGTACTTC.

The V and J genes are TRBV4-2 and TRBJ1-2; TRBD1 aligns across 8 bases. CDR3 length: 18 amino acids. Germline CDR1 and CDR2: LGHNA and YNFKEQ. V lost 0 bases, J lost 3 bases, and 12 bases stayed unmatched. The CDR3 DNA follows: TGTGCCAGCAGCCAAGAGGTTACCCAGGGGGCGAACGACTATGGCTACACCTTC. This gives the protein CASSQEVTQGANDYGYTF.

This chain joins TRBV29-1 and TRBJ1-1; maybe TRBD1 (5 bases). Per germline, CDR1 SQVTM and CDR2 ANQGSEA. The ends were cut back, 7 bases at V and 1 base at J, with 19 bases in the middle. The CDR3 consists of 15 residues. Written as DNA, the CDR3 is TGCAGCGCTCAGACAGCAAGCATCGGGAACACTGAAGCTTTCTTT. Protein sequence: CSAQTASIGNTEAFF.

This clone occurred a few times. V gene TRBV7-8 combines with J gene TRBJ1-1; tentative D call: TRBD1 (5 bases). The V end was cut by 1 base, the J end by 11 bases, with 11 bases between. CDR3 length equals 12 residues. The V gene's germline CDR1 is SGHVS and CDR2 FQNEAQ. CDR3 amino acids: CASSLDRGGAFF. As DNA, the CDR3 is TGTGCCAGCAGCTTAGACCGGGGGGGGGCTTTCTTT.

The chain employs TRBV4-3 and TRBJ1-1; D gene unclear. The V gene lost 4 bases and the J gene lost 3 bases, with 12 bases spanning the gap. The V gene's germline CDR1 is LGHNA and CDR2 YSLEER. The CDR3 loop spans 14 amino acids. CDR3 nucleotides: TGCGCCAGCAGCCCGGTGGACGGGGACACTGAAGCTTTCTTT. This codes for CASSPVDGDTEAFF.

For the CDR3, the DNA is TGTGCCAGCAGCCACCTATCTACAGGGGGGTTGGACACCATATATTTT. This translates into CASSHLSTGGLDTIYF. The J gene is TRBJ1-3, the V gene TRBV4-2; the match to TRBD1 covers 8 bases. The germline V gene has CDR1 LGHNA and CDR2 YNFKEQ. After removal of 3 bases from V and 8 bases from J, the junction contained 12 bases not matched to a gene. The CDR3 runs to 16 residues.

The sample holds one count of this clone. This chain's CDR3 is CASSVEPNYGYTF. DNA of the CDR3: TGTGCCAGCAGTGTGGAGCCGAACTATGGCTACACCTTC. The rearrangement joins TRBV6-4 to TRBJ1-2; D is uncertain. Between the trimmed V and J ends, which lost 4 bases and 2 bases, there was a span of 8 bases. In germline, CDR1 is MRHNA, CDR2 SNTAGT. The CDR3 is 13 residues long.

This clone was detected once. This chain joins TRBV9 and TRBJ1-2, with D possibly matching TRBD1 (6 bases). The V and J ends lost 7 bases and 3 bases respectively, with 13 bases between them. Looked up from germline, CDR1 is SGDLS and CDR2 is YYNGEE. The CDR3 covers 13 residues. The chain's CDR3 is CASRGGSDYGYTF. In DNA, the CDR3 is TGTGCCAGCCGGGGGGGCTCGGACTATGGCTACACCTTC.

The chain couples TRBV4-1 to TRBJ1-5; 7 bases are a match to TRBD1. The CDR3 spans 17 residues. CDR1 MGHRA and CDR2 YSYEKL come from the germline V gene. V was pared by 3 bases and J by 2 bases, with 10 bases of the junction left unmatched. The CDR3: CASSHDEGGFGNQPQHF. CDR3 DNA sequence: TGCGCCAGCAGCCATGACGAAGGGGGCTTCGGCAATCAGCCCCAGCATTTT.

The chain couples TRBV7-2 to TRBJ2-1, with TRBD2 identical over 8 bases. The CDR3 loop spans 15 amino acids. The junction had 2 bases not matched to a gene; V was cut back by 4 bases and J by 0 bases. Germline CDR1 and CDR2: SGHTA and FQGNSA. The CDR3 sequence is CASSSGGTSYNEQFF. The CDR3 DNA reads TGTGCCAGCAGCTCGGGGGGGACCTCCTACAATGAGCAGTTCTTC.

This chain uses TRBV15 with TRBJ2-5; perhaps TRBD2 as D (5 bases). CDR1 and CDR2 from the germline V gene are LNHNV and YYDKDF (reference sequence). The CDR3 extends over 15 amino acids. V lost 5 bases and J 5 bases, leaving 18 bases between the germline ends. The CDR3 spells CATSPLPEGFETQYF. CDR3 DNA: TGTGCCACCAGCCCCCTGCCCGAGGGTTTTGAGACCCAGTACTTC.

V usage is TRBV18 and J usage is TRBJ2-1, with D unresolved. Trimming cost V 0 bases and J 2 bases, with 14 bases left between them. The CDR3 spans 17 residues. Germline CDR1 reads KGHSH; CDR2 reads LQKENI. This CDR3 is CASSPPLGSSTYNEQFF. CDR3 nucleotide sequence: TGTGCCAGCTCACCACCCTTGGGTAGCTCCACCTACAATGAGCAGTTCTTC.

With regard to this clone: The same CDR3 is also encoded by other DNA sequences in this sample. The chain recombines TRBV18 with TRBJ2-5; tentative D call: TRBD2 (6 bases). There are 16 residues in the CDR3. The V gene's germline CDR1 is KGHSH and CDR2 LQKENI. Trimming removed 3 bases at V and 0 bases at J, with 14 bases between. In DNA, the CDR3 is TGTGCCAGCTCACCCCCGGGACGGGGGTACCAAGAGACCCAGTACTTC. Translating it yields CASSPPGRGYQETQYF. The full variable domain, its missing parts supplied by reference TRBV18 and TRBJ2-5, is NAGVMQNPRHLVRRRGQEARLRCSPMKGHSHVYWYRQLPEEGLKFMVYLQKENIIDESGMPKERFSAEFPKEGPSILRIQQVVRGDSAAYFCASSPPGRGYQETQYFGPGTRLLVL.